Detailed here is one T cell receptor (beta chain). Only in-frame clones appear in the TCRdb table, and some are missing; sequencing was by immunoSEQ multiplex PCR. The sample holds roughly 93,000 clones, 80% to 95% seen once. The data originate from a study of T cell changes during pregnancy in multiple sclerosis. This CDR3 has 18 amino acids. Germline-derived CDR1 and CDR2 are SGHDT and YYEEEE. Trimming removed 5 bases at V and 8 bases at J, with 31 bases between. The sequence derives from a female donor in good health, enrolled as a control in a pregnancy study. This specimen was peripheral blood, taken in the first trimester of pregnancy. J is TRBJ1-2 and V is TRBV5-6, with D tentatively TRBD1 (6 bases). CDR3 sequence: CASSPEEGGLGPMYGYTF. As DNA, the CDR3 is TGTGCCAGCAGTCCTGAAGAGGGGGGGCTGGGGCCCATGTACGGCTACACCTTC.